The 20 T cell receptor beta chains listed next were all sequenced from one sample in a study of tumor-infiltrating lymphocytes in primary liver carcinoma. Synthesis of TCR beta cDNA was carried out from 500 ng total RNA with a constant-region primer. Amplification in three nested multiplex PCR rounds with slightly modified ARM-PCR gave rise to TCR beta libraries. Forward primers for TRBV1-TRBV30 and a C-beta reverse primer served the first two PCR rounds, at roughly 10 cycles each. TCRdb fed the multiplex PCR reads into MiXCR, producing one record per CDR3 protein. This table holds a few hundred thousand distinct CDR3 sequences, approximately 58% found once. Researchers drew blood RNA from unsorted whole blood and extracted germline DNA as well. Sequenced sample: peripheral blood. All receptors come from a woman aged 25 to 39 with primary liver carcinoma and hepatitis B virus infection.

Comment on this clonotype: A much larger clone sits a single nucleotide away, making a read error possible. The chain couples TRBV4-3 to TRBJ1-4; D is undetermined. The CDR3 consists of 14 residues. Per germline, CDR1 LGHNA and CDR2 YSLEER. The CDR3 loop is CASSQVKGSEKPFF. Written as DNA, the CDR3 is TGCGCCAGCAGCCAAGTAAAGGGTAGTGAAAAACCGTTTTTT.

As regards this clonotype: At one of its ends the junction is not consistent with the germline gene, which may arise from a read error. The chain employs TRBV5-1 and TRBJ2-1; either TRBD1 or TRBD2 may fit D (7 bases each). The CDR3 spans 16 residues. Germline loops: CDR1 SGHRS, CDR2 YFSETQ. CDR3 amino acids: CASSLGPVSGTEGKLF. CDR3 sequence (DNA): TGCGCCAGCAGCTTGGGCCCCGTAAGCGGGACAGAAGGAAAGCTCTTC.

A single count supports this clonotype. The J gene is TRBJ2-1, the V gene TRBV12-3 or TRBV12-4; D gene uncertain. The CDR3 spans 12 residues. V was pared by 9 bases and J by 8 bases, with 14 bases between. DNA for the CDR3: TGTGCCAGGACCAAAAGAGTGGATGAGCAGTTCTTC. It is translated as CARTKRVDEQFF.

CDR3 protein: CASSLTGGSGSGANVLTF. The CDR3 bases are TGTGCCAGCAGCCTGACAGGGGGCTCAGGCTCTGGGGCCAACGTCCTGACTTTC. This chain uses TRBV5-5 with TRBJ2-6; 10 bases agree with TRBD1. Germline trimming cut 4 bases from V and 0 bases from J; bases unmatched to any gene: 7. The CDR3 has 18 amino acids. Germline CDR1 and CDR2: SGHKS and YYEKEE (reference sequence).

This clonotype was seen just once. With a much larger clone just one base away, this may be a read error. The chain employs TRBV6-6 and TRBJ1-5, with D perhaps matching TRBD1 (5 bases). V gave up 4 bases and J gave up 4 bases, with 14 bases separating them. Per the germline V gene, CDR1 is MNHNY and CDR2 is SVGAGI (reference sequence). The CDR3 is made up of 15 amino acids. The CDR3 is CASSCGDSINQPQHF. CDR3 in DNA: TGTGCCAGCAGTTGCGGCGACAGCATAAATCAGCCCCAGCATTTT.

As concerns this clonotype: Mismatch with germline at one junction end may stem from a read error. The chain combines TRBV6-1 with TRBJ2-3; TRBD2 might be the D (7 bases). Germline CDR1 MNHNS, CDR2 SASEGT. The CDR3 has 16 residues. CDR3 sequence reads: CASVGGDVQGTDTRYF. The CDR3 DNA follows: TGTGCCAGCGTGGGAGGGGACGTACAGGGCACAGATACGCGGTATTTT.

The CDR3 DNA sequence: TGTGCCAGCAGCCAAGAAGTGGGGGGAAACGGCGGCGGGGAGCTGTTTTTT. Protein product: CASSQEVGGNGGGELFF. The rearrangement links TRBV4-2 to TRBJ2-2; tentative D call: TRBD2 (6 bases). The CDR3 runs to 17 residues. Germline V lookup: CDR1 LGHNA, CDR2 YNFKEQ. With 0 bases removed from V and 7 bases from J, the gap between germline ends came to 18 bases.

A note on this clonotype: At one end, the junction sequence differs from germline, possibly due to a read error. This chain uses TRBV6-5 with TRBJ1-6, with D tentatively TRBD1 (6 bases). CDR3 length: 12 amino acids. Germline CDR1 reads MNHEY; CDR2 reads SVGAGI. CDR3 in amino acids: CVTKQGNSPLYF. In nucleotides, the CDR3 is TGTGTCACCAAGCAGGGGAATTCACCCCTCTACTTT.

As concerns this clonotype: Sequence at one end of the junction differs from germline and may be a read error. The CDR3 loop reads CVSSPFGGGSNTEAFF. CDR3 in DNA: TGTGTCAGCAGTCCCTTCGGGGGGGGGAGCAACACTGAAGCTTTCTTT. The V gene is TRBV28, the J gene TRBJ1-1, with D perhaps matching TRBD1 (5 bases). CDR1 and CDR2 from the germline V gene are MDHEN and SYDVKM. CDR3 length equals 16 residues.

This clonotype was detected many times. V usage is TRBV6-5 and J usage is TRBJ2-7; 7 positions agree with TRBD1. Germline CDR1 is MNHEY and CDR2 is SVGAGI. V gave up 4 bases and J gave up 1 base; unmatched junction bases: 4. This CDR3 has 14 residues. CDR3 protein: CASSWDRKSYEQYF. The CDR3, as DNA: TGTGCCAGCAGTTGGGACAGAAAGTCCTACGAGCAGTACTTC.

This clonotype was seen many times. The chain links TRBV11-2 to TRBJ2-7; 7 bases are a match to TRBD1. In germline, CDR1 is SGHAT, CDR2 FQNNGV. The junction had 4 bases not matched to a gene; V was cut back by 3 bases and J by 5 bases. The CDR3 extends over 13 amino acids. The CDR3, as DNA: TGTGCCAGCAGCTTCGACAGGGTCCACGAGCAGTACTTC. Protein: CASSFDRVHEQYF. Full variable domain (outside the CDR3, taken from reference TRBV11-2 and TRBJ2-7): EAGVAQSPRYKIIEKRQSVAFWCNPISGHATLYWYQQILGQGPKLLIQFQNNGVVDDSQLPKDRFSAERLKGVDSTLKIQPAKLEDSAVYLCASSFDRVHEQYFGPGTRLTVT.

Comments on this clonotype: One base away lies a much larger clone, so this may be a sequencing read error. The CDR3 region is CASSSTATYGQYF. The DNA for the CDR3 is TGTGCCAGCAGTTCGACAGCGACCTACGGGCAGTACTTC. V is TRBV6-2 or TRBV6-3 and J is TRBJ2-7, with D maybe TRBD1 (5 bases). Germline loops: CDR1 MNHEY, CDR2 SVGEGT. The CDR3 has 13 amino acids.

This clonotype was counted only a few times. V is TRBV6-1 and J is TRBJ2-5; D is unresolved. CDR1 and CDR2 (germline): MNHNS, SASEGT. The CDR3 is 16 residues long. V was cut by 1 base and J by 4 bases, with 16 bases left in between. In DNA, the CDR3 is TGTGCCAGCAGTGAAGGGCGCATAGCAAACGCAGAGACCCAGTACTTC. Translating it yields CASSEGRIANAETQYF.

To note about this clonotype: One end of the junction varies from germline; a read error may be responsible. This chain links TRBV11-2 with TRBJ2-7, with 7 bases fitting TRBD2. Germline V lookup: CDR1 SGHAT, CDR2 FQNNGV. CDR3 length: 15 residues. The CDR3 protein is CASTPFVGGSYEQYF. The CDR3, as DNA: TGTGCCAGCACCCCCTTTGTGGGAGGGTCCTACGAACAGTACTTC.

The chain uses TRBV12-3 or TRBV12-4 and TRBJ1-4; D is perhaps TRBD1 (5 bases). CDR3 length equals 14 residues. The ends were cut back, 3 bases at V and 3 bases at J, with 8 bases in the middle. The CDR3 sequence: CASSLGVSNEKLFF. The DNA of the CDR3 is TGTGCCAGCAGTTTGGGGGTCTCTAATGAAAAACTGTTTTTT.

About this clonotype itself: One base away lies a much larger clone, so this may be a sequencing read error. This chain connects TRBV6-2 or TRBV6-3 to TRBJ2-1; 13 bases fit TRBD2. Per germline, CDR1 MNHEY and CDR2 SVGEGT. The CDR3 sequence is 18 residues long. The CDR3 is CASSFYPGLAGSGNEQLF. Written as DNA, the CDR3 is TGTGCCAGCAGCTTTTATCCGGGACTAGCGGGGTCCGGCAATGAGCAGCTCTTC.

To note about this clonotype: The junction shows a germline mismatch at one end, possibly a read error. This chain links TRBV12-3 or TRBV12-4 with TRBJ2-1; D is ambiguous. There are 15 residues in the CDR3. The CDR3 here is CASSLRSVAYNEQFF. The CDR3 DNA follows: TGTGCCAGCAGTTTACGTAGTGTGGCCTACAATGAGCAGTTTTTC.

On this clonotype: A much more abundant neighbour one base away suggests this may be a read error. Here the CDR3 reads CASTQLRPGTEELFF. DNA for the CDR3: TGTGCCAGCACCCAGTTAAGACCGGGCACCGAGGAGCTGTTTTTT. The chain joins TRBV6-5 to TRBJ2-2; no clear D. The CDR3 covers 15 residues. From germline, CDR1 is MNHEY and CDR2 SVGAGI.

Note on this clonotype: A much larger clone sits a single nucleotide away, making a read error possible. Given the absence of the conserved phenylalanine or tryptophan at the CDR3 end, a read error is likely. The limits of the CDR3 on the DNA are not certain, so only TCRdb's listed CDR3 is given. This rearrangement joins TRBV6-2 or TRBV6-3 to TRBJ2-1; the DNA was not used to check the table's D call, TRBD2. The CDR3 has 12 residues if both end residues are counted. Germline V gene data show CDR1 as MNHEY and CDR2 as SVGEGT. CDR3 sequence: CASRPPSGREFL.

Of note for this clonotype: A much bigger clone sits one base away, suggesting this may be a read error. The chain recombines TRBV12-3 or TRBV12-4 with TRBJ2-5, with 11 bases aligning to TRBD2. The J segment lost 7 bases and the V segment lost 7 bases, leaving 11 bases of the junction unmatched. The CDR3 contains 15 residues. The DNA of the CDR3 is TGTGCCAGCACCAGGGGACTAGCGGTGTCAGGGACCCAGTACTTC. Translation gives CASTRGLAVSGTQYF.